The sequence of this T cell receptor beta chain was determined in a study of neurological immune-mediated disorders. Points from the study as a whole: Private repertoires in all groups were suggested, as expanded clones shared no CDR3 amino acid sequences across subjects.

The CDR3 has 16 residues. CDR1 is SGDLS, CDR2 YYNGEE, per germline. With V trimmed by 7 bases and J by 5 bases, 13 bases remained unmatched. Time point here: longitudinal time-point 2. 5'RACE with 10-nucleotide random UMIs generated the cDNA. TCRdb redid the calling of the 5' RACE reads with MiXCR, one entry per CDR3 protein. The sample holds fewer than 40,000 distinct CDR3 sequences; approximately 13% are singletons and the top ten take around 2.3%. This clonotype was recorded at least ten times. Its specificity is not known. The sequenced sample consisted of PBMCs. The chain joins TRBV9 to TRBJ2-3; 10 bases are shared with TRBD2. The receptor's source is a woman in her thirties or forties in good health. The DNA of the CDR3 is TGTGCCAGCCGGGCTAGCGGGGGCGCCGGGGGAGATACGCAGTATTTT. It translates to CASRASGGAGGDTQYF.